This entry features one T cell receptor (beta chain) sequence. Here immunoSEQ multiplex PCR was the method, and the copy in TCRdb shows in-frame clones only, minus some. The sample consists of 180,000 or so clones, approximately 80% of them appearing once. Seattle patient enrollment occurred during active infection, with longitudinal follow-up thereafter. The source of the sample is a study of blood T cell repertoires in COVID-19. Turning to the study itself: Acute and convalescent COVID-19 specimens originated in the United States, Italy and Spain. The cDNA or gDNA used as material had been derived from T cells, B-cell-depleted T cells, or PBMCs.

The CDR3 length is 14 residues. Trimming took off 3 bases at V and 4 bases at J, with 9 bases between the two ends. Per the germline V gene, CDR1 is MNHEY and CDR2 is SMNVEV (reference sequence). This receptor was obtained from a middle-aged woman with COVID-19, enrolled during active disease. The sample was peripheral blood. The chain is built from TRBV27 and TRBJ2-2; D may be TRBD2 (6 bases). The CDR3 loop reads CASSFGGSTGELFF. CDR3 in DNA: TGTGCCAGCAGTTTCGGGGGATCCACCGGGGAGCTGTTTTTT.